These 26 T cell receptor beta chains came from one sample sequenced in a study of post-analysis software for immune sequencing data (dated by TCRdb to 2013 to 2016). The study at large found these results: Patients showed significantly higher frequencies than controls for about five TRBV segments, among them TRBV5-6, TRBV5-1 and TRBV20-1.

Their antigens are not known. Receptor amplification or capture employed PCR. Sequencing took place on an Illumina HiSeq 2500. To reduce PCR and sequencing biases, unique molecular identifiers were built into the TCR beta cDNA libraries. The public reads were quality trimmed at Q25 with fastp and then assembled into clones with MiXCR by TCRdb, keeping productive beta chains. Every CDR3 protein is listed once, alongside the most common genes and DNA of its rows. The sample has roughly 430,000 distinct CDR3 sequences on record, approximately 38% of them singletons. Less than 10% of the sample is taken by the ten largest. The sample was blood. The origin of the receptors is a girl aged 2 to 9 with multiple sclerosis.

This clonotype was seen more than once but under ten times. CDR3 region: CAGTGGYGYTF. As DNA, the CDR3 is TGTGCTGGGACAGGGGGCTATGGCTACACCTTC. The chain joins TRBV6-1 to TRBJ1-2, with 11 nucleotides matching TRBD1. Germline CDR1 is MNHNS and CDR2 is SASEGT. The CDR3 totals 11 residues.

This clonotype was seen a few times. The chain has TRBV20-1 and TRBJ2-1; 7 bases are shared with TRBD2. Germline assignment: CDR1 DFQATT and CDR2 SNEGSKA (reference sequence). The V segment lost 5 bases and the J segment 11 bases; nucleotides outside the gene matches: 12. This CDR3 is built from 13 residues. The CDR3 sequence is CSAGALGRGKQFF. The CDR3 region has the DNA TGCAGTGCTGGGGCTCTGGGGCGGGGGAAGCAGTTCTTC.

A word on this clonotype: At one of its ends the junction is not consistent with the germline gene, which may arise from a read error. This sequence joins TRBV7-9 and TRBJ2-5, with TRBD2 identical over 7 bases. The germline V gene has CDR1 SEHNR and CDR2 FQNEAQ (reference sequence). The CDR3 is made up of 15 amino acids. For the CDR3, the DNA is TGTGCCTGCAGCTTAGTAGGACTAGTACAAGAGACCCAGTACTTC. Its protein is CACSLVGLVQETQYF.

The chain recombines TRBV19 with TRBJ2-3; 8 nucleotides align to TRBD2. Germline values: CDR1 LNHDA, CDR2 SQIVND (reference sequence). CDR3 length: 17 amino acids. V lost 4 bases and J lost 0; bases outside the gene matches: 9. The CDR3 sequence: CASSTASGGASTDTQYF. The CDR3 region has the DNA TGTGCCAGTAGTACGGCCTCCGGGGGGGCTAGCACAGATACGCAGTATTTT.

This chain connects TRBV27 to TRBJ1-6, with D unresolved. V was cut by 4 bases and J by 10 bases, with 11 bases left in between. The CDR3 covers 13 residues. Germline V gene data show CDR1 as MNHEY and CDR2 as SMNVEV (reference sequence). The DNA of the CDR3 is TGTGCCAGCAGTTCCACCACGAGCTCACCCCTCCACTTT. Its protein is CASSSTTSSPLHF.

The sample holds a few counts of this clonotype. In DNA form, the CDR3 reads TGTGCCAGCAGTTTGGGTGGGGTTATCAATGAGCAGTTCTTC. Its protein is CASSLGGVINEQFF. The chain uses TRBV12-3 or TRBV12-4 and TRBJ2-1, with unresolved D. CDR3 length: 14 residues. With 3 bases removed from V and 6 bases from J, the gap between germline ends came to 12 bases.

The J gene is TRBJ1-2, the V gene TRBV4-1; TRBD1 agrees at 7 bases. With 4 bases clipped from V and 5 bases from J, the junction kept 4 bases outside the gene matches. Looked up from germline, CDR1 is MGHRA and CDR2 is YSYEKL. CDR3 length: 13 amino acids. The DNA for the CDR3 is TGCGCCAGCAGCCGAACAGGGGTTTATGGCTACACCTTC. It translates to CASSRTGVYGYTF.

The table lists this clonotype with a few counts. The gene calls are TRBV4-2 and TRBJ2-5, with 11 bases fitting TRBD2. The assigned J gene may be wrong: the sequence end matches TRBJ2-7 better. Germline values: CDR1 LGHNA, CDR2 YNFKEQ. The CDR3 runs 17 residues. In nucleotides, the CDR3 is TGTGCCAGCAGCCAAGAGGGGACTAGCGGACCCAGCACCGAGCAGTACTTC. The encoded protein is CASSQEGTSGPSTEQYF.

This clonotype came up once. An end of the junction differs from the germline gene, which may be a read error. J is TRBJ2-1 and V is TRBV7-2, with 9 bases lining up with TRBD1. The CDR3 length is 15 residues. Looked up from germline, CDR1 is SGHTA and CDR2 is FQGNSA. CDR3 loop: CASSSTGGSHNEQFF. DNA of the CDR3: TGTGCCAGCAGCTCAACAGGGGGCTCCCACAATGAGCAGTTCTTC. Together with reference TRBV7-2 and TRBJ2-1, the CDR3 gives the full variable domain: GAGVSQSPSNKVTEKGKDVELRCDPISGHTALYWYRQSLGQGLEFLIYFQGNSAPDKSGLPSDRFSAERTGGSVSTLTIQRTQQEDSAVYLCASSSTGGSHNEQFFGPGTRLTVL.

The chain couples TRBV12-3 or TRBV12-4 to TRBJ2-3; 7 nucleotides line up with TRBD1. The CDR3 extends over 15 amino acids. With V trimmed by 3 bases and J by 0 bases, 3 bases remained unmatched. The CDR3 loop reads CASSLVQGSTDTQYF. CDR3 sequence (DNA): TGTGCCAGCAGTTTGGTACAGGGGAGCACAGATACGCAGTATTTT.

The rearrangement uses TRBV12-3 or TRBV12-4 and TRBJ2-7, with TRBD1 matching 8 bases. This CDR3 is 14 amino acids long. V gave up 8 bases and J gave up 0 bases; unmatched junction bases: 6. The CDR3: CASSGQESSYEQYF. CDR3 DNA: TGTGCCAGCTCGGGACAGGAGAGCTCCTACGAGCAGTACTTC.

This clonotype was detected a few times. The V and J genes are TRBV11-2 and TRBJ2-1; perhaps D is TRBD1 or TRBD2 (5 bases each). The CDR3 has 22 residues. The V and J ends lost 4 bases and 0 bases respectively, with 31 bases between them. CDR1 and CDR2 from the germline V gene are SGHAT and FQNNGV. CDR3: CASSSFSLGVPASRFSYNEQFF. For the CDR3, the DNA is TGTGCCAGCAGCTCTTTTTCTTTGGGGGTTCCGGCTAGCAGGTTCTCCTACAATGAGCAGTTCTTC.

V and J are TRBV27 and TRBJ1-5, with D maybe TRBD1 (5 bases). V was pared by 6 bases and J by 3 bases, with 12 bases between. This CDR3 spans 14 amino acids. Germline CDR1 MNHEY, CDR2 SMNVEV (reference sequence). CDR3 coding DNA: TGTGCCAGCAGCCCCTCGGGGGTCAATCAGCCCCAGCATTTT. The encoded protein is CASSPSGVNQPQHF.

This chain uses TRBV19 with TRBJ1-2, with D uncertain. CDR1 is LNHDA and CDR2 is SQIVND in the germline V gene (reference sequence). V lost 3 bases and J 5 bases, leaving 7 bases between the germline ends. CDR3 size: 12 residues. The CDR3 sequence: CASSIDGYGYTF. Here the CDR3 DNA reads TGTGCCAGTAGTATTGACGGGTATGGCTACACCTTC.

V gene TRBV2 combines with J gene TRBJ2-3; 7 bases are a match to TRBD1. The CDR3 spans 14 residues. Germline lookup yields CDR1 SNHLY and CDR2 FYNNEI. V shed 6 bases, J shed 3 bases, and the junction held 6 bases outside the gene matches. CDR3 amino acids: CASSTDRRTDTQYF. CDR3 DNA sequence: TGTGCCAGCAGCACGGACAGGAGGACAGATACGCAGTATTTT.

CDR3 in amino acids: CASREPGGRYEQYF. DNA for the CDR3: TGTGCCAGCAGGGAACCAGGGGGCCGATACGAGCAGTACTTC. V and J are TRBV28 and TRBJ2-7, with 8 bases lining up with TRBD1. CDR1 and CDR2 (germline): MDHEN, SYDVKM. The CDR3 consists of 14 residues. J was trimmed by 4 bases and V by 6 bases; bases with no gene match: 8.

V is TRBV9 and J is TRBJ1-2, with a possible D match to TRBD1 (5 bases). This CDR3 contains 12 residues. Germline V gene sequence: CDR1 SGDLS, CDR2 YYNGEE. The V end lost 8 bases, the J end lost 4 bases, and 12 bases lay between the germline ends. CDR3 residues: CASGDLFYGYTF. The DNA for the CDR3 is TGTGCCAGTGGGGACCTGTTCTATGGCTACACCTTC.

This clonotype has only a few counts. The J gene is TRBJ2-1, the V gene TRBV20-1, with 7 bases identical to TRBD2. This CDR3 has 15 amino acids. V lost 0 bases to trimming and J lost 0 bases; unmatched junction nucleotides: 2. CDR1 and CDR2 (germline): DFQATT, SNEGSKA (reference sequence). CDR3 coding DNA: TGCAGTGCTAGAGAGCGGGGGAGCTCCTACAATGAGCAGTTCTTC. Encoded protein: CSARERGSSYNEQFF.

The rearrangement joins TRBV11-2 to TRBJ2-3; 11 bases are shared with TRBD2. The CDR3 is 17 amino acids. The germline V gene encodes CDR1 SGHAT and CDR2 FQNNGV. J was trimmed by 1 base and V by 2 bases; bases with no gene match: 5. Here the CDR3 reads CASSLLAGGPRTDTQYF. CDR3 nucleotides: TGTGCCAGCAGCTTATTAGCGGGAGGGCCTCGCACAGATACGCAGTATTTT. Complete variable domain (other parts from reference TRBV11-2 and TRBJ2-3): EAGVAQSPRYKIIEKRQSVAFWCNPISGHATLYWYQQILGQGPKLLIQFQNNGVVDDSQLPKDRFSAERLKGVDSTLKIQPAKLEDSAVYLCASSLLAGGPRTDTQYFGPGTRLTVL.

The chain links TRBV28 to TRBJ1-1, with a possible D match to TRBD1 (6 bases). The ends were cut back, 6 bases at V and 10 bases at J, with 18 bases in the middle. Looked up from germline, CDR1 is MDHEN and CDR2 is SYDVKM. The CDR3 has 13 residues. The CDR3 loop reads CASRLDSRGAAFF. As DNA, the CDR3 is TGTGCCAGCAGACTCGACAGTCGGGGGGCAGCTTTCTTT.

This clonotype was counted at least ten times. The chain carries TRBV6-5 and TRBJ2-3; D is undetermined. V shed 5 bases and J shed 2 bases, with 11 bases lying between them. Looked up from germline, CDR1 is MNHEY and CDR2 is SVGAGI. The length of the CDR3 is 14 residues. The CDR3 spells CASSLSPVTDTQYF. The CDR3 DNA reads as TGTGCCAGCAGTCTATCCCCTGTCACAGATACGCAGTATTTT.

CDR3 nucleotide sequence: TGCGCCAGCAGCTTGGCGGGGGACTCGACAATCGCCTACGAGCAGTACTTC. Translated, it gives CASSLAGDSTIAYEQYF. The rearrangement joins TRBV5-1 to TRBJ2-7, with D tentatively TRBD2 (6 bases). Between the trimmed V and J ends, which lost 0 bases and 2 bases, there was a span of 18 bases. The CDR3 sequence is 17 residues long. The germline gives CDR1 SGHRS, CDR2 YFSETQ.

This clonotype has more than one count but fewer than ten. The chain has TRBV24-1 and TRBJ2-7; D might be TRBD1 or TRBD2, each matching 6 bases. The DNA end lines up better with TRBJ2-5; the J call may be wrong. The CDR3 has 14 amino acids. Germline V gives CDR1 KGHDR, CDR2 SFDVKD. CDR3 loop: CATSDSGAGETQYF. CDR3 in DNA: TGTGCCACCAGTGACTCGGGGGCCGGAGAGACCCAGTACTTC.

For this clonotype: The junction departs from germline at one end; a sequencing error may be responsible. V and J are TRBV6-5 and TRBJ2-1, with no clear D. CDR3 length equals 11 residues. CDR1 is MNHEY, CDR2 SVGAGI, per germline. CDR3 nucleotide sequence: TGTGCCAGTAGTTACGACAATGAGCAGTTCTTC. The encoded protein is CASSYDNEQFF.

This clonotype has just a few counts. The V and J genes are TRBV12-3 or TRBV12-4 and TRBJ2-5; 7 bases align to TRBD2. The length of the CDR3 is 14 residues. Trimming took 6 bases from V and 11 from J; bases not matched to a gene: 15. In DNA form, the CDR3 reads TGTGCCAGCAGCTACGGACTAGAGGGGAATGAGCAGTACTTC. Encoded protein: CASSYGLEGNEQYF.

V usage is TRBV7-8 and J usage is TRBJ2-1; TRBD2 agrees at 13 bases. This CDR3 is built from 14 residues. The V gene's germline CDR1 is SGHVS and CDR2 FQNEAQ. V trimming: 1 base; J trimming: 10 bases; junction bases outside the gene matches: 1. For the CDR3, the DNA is TGTGCCAGCAGCTTAGGGGGACTAGCGGGGGAGCAGTTCTTC. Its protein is CASSLGGLAGEQFF.